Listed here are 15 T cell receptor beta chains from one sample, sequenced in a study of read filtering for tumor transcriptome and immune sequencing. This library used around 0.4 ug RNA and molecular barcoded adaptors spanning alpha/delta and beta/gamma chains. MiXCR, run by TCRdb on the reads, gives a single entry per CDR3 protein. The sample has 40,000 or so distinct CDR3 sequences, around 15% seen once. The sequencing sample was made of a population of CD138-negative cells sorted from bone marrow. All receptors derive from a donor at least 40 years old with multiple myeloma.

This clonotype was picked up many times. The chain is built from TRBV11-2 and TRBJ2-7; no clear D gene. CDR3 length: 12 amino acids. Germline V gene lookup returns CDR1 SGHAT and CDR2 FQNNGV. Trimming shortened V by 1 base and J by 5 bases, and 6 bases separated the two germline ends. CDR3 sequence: CASSLGQHEQYF. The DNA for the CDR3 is TGTGCCAGCAGCTTAGGGCAGCACGAGCAGTACTTC.

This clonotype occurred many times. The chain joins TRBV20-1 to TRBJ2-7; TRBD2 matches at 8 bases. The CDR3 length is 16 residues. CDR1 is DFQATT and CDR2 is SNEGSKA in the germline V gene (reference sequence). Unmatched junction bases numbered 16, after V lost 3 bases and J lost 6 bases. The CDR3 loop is CSASYIPGLVYSEQYF. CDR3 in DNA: TGCAGTGCTAGCTACATACCGGGACTAGTATACTCCGAGCAGTACTTC.

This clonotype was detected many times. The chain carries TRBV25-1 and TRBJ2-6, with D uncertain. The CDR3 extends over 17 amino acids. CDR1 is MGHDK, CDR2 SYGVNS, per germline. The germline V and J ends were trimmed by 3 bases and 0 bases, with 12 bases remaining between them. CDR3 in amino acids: CASSDSLKGSGANVLTF. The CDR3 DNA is TGTGCCAGCAGTGACTCCCTTAAAGGCTCTGGGGCCAACGTCCTGACTTTC.

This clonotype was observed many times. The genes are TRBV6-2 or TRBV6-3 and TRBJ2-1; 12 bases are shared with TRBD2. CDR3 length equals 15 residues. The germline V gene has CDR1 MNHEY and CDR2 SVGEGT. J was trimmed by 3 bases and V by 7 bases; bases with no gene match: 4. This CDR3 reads CASTMTSGGYNEQFF. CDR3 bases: TGTGCCAGCACCATGACTAGCGGGGGCTACAATGAGCAGTTCTTC.

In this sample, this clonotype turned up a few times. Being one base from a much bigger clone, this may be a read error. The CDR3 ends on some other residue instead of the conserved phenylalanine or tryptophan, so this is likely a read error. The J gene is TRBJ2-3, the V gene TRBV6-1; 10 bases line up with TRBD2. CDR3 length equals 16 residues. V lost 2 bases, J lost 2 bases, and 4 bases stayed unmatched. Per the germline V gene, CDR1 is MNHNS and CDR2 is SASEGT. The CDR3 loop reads CASSELAGVATDTQYS. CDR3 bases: TGTGCCAGCAGTGAACTAGCGGGAGTAGCCACAGATACGCAGTATTCT.

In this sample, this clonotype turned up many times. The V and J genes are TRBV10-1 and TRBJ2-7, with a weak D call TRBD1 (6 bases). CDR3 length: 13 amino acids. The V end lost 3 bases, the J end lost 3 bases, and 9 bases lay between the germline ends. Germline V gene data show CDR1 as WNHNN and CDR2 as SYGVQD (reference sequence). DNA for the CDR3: TGCGCCAGCAGTGACGAACAGGGCTACGAGCAGTACTTC. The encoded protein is CASSDEQGYEQYF.

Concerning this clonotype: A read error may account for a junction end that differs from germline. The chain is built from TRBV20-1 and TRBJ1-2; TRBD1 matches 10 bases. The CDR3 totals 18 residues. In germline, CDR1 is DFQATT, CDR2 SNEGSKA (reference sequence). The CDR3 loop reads CGARPPGQGGLVGYGYTF. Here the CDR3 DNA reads TGCGGTGCGAGGCCTCCAGGACAGGGGGGTCTTGTTGGCTATGGCTACACCTTC.

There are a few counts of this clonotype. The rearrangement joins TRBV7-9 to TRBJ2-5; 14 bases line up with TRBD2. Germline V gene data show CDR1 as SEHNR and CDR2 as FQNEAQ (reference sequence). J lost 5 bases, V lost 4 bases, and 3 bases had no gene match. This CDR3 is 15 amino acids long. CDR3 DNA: TGTGCCAGCAGCTCCGGACTAGCGGGAGGTGAGACCCAGTACTTC. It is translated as CASSSGLAGGETQYF.

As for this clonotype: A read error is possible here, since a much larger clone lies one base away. The CDR3: CASSSLRSYKQYF. The CDR3 DNA is TGTGCCAGCAGCAGCCTCCGCTCCTACAAGCAGTACTTC. V is TRBV11-3 and J is TRBJ2-7; D not certain. Germline CDR1 reads SGHNT; CDR2 reads YENEEA. This CDR3 comprises 13 residues.

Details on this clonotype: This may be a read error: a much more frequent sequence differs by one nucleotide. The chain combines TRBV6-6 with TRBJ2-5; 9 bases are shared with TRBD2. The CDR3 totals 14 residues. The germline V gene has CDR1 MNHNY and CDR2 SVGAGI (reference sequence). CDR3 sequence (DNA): TGTGCCGGCAGTGCAGCGGGAGGCACGGAGACCCAGTACTTC. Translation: CAGSAAGGTETQYF.

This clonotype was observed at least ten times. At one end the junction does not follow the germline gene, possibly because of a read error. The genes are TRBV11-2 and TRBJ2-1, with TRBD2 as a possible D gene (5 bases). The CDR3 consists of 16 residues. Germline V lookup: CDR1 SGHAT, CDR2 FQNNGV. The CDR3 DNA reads TGTGCCAGCAGCCCCGAGCGGTTTAGCTCCTACAATGAGCAGCTCTTC. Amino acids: CASSPERFSSYNEQLF.

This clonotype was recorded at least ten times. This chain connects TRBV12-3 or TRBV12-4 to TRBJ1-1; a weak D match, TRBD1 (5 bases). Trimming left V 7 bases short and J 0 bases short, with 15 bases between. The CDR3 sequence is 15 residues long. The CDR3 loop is CASNSGRRMNTEAFF. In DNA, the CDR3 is TGTGCCAGCAACTCAGGGAGAAGGATGAACACTGAAGCTTTCTTT.

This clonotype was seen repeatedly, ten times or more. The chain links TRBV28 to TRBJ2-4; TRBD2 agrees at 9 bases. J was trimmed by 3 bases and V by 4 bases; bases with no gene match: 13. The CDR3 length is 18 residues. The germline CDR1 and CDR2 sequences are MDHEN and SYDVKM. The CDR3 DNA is TGTGCCAGCAGTTCCGGACGGCTTAGCGGGAGAGTCAAAAACATTCAGTACTTC. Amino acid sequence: CASSSGRLSGRVKNIQYF.

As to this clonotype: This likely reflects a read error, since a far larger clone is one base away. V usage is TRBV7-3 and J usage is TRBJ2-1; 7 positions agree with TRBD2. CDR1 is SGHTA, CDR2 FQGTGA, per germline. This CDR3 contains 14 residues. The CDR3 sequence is CASTPLASGTEQLF. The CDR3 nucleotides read TGTGCCAGCACCCCTTTGGCTAGCGGCACTGAGCAGCTCTTC.

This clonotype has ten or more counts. CDR3 residues: CATSDASGRGYEQFF. As DNA, the CDR3 is TGTGCCACCAGTGACGCTAGCGGGAGGGGCTATGAGCAGTTCTTC. The chain employs TRBV24-1 and TRBJ2-1, with 12 bases fitting TRBD2. V gave up 4 bases and J gave up 8 bases; unmatched junction bases: 5. This CDR3 has 15 residues. Germline V CDR1 and CDR2: KGHDR, SFDVKD.